The 25 T cell receptor beta chains listed next were all sequenced from one sample in a study of OX40 agonist ivuxolimab in advanced cancers. Assay used: immunoSEQ multiplex PCR; TCRdb lists only in-frame clones, some missing. The sample records fewer than 50,000 clones, roughly 92% being singletons. Here the sequenced sample was CD4+ or CD8+ T cells sorted from blood, taken in a trial of the OX40 agonist ivuxolimab. These receptors were collected from an adult with an advanced solid tumor such as melanoma, head and neck, liver or kidney cancer.

V gene TRBV11-3 combines with J gene TRBJ2-7; 8 bases fit TRBD1. V lost 5 bases to trimming and J lost 4 bases; unmatched junction nucleotides: 10. CDR1 and CDR2 (germline): SGHNT, YENEEA. This CDR3 is 15 amino acids long. The chain's CDR3 is CASSPGTGEEYEQYF. CDR3 sequence (DNA): TGTGCCAGCAGCCCCGGGACAGGTGAAGAGTACGAGCAGTACTTC.

V is TRBV6-5 and J is TRBJ2-7; 10 bases fit TRBD2. The trim removed 2 bases at V and 12 bases at J, leaving 16 bases unmatched. Germline CDR1 MNHEY, CDR2 SVGAGI. This CDR3 has 16 residues. The CDR3 nucleotides are TGTGCCAGCAGTTACGCGCCATCGACTAGCGGGCCTTCGCTGTACTTC. This codes for CASSYAPSTSGPSLYF.

This sequence joins TRBV29-1 and TRBJ2-7, with 8 nucleotides matching TRBD2. The CDR3 sequence is 16 residues long. V lost 1 base and J lost 0; bases outside the gene matches: 8. Germline V gene lookup returns CDR1 SQVTM and CDR2 ANQGSEA. CDR3 residues: CSVEGDQSGGSYEQYF. The CDR3 DNA reads TGCAGCGTTGAAGGGGACCAGAGCGGGGGCTCCTACGAGCAGTACTTC.

The chain joins TRBV7-9 to TRBJ1-2, with D perhaps matching TRBD1 (6 bases). Trimming shortened V by 1 base and J by 7 bases, and 16 bases separated the two germline ends. Germline CDR1 reads SEHNR; CDR2 reads FQNEAQ (reference sequence). The CDR3 sequence is 15 residues long. CDR3 sequence reads: CASSLGDTGVAGYTF. The CDR3 coding sequence is TGTGCCAGCAGCTTAGGGGACACCGGCGTTGCTGGCTACACCTTC.

The chain has TRBV10-3 and TRBJ2-6; 7 bases fit TRBD1. The CDR3 length is 18 residues. With 0 bases clipped from V and 0 bases from J, the junction kept 5 bases outside the gene matches. Germline V gene sequence: CDR1 ENHRY, CDR2 SYGVKD. The CDR3 DNA follows: TGTGCCATCAGTGAGTCGACGACAGGGATCTCTGGGGCCAACGTCCTGACTTTC. Its translation is CAISESTTGISGANVLTF.

The chain joins TRBV11-3 to TRBJ1-1; D is possibly TRBD1 (5 bases). CDR1 is SGHNT, CDR2 YENEEA, per germline. The length of the CDR3 is 13 residues. Trimming shortened V by 2 bases and J by 8 bases, and 12 bases separated the two germline ends. The CDR3 here is CASSLRGSGEAFF. CDR3 DNA sequence: TGTGCCAGCAGCTTACGGGGGTCGGGCGAAGCTTTCTTT.

The rearrangement joins TRBV4-1 to TRBJ1-1; possible D gene TRBD1, 5 bases. The CDR3 has 13 residues. Germline CDR1 is MGHRA and CDR2 is YSYEKL. The ends were cut back, 2 bases at V and 11 bases at J, with 15 bases in the middle. The CDR3 protein is CASSQQGALQAFF. CDR3 coding DNA: TGCGCCAGCAGCCAACAGGGCGCACTCCAGGCTTTCTTT.

The chain carries TRBV9 and TRBJ1-2; D might be TRBD1 (6 bases). The germline V and J ends were trimmed by 3 bases and 5 bases, with 14 bases remaining between them. CDR3 length equals 14 residues. Germline V lookup: CDR1 SGDLS, CDR2 YYNGEE. CDR3: CASSAPGTPYGYTF. DNA of the CDR3: TGTGCCAGCAGCGCCCCCGGGACACCGTATGGCTACACCTTC.

The chain is built from TRBV6-6 and TRBJ2-5; 9 bases fit TRBD2. This CDR3 region has 15 residues. The ends lost 6 bases at V and 4 bases at J; junction bases unmatched: 9. The V gene's germline CDR1 is MNHNY and CDR2 SVGAGI (reference sequence). The CDR3 region has the DNA TGTGCCAGCAGCTCCGGGCGGGGGGGCCGAGAGACCCAGTACTTC. This translates into CASSSGRGGRETQYF.

V usage is TRBV9 and J usage is TRBJ2-2; 9 bases are shared with TRBD2. The germline V gene has CDR1 SGDLS and CDR2 YYNGEE. V lost 3 bases to trimming and J lost 2 bases; unmatched junction nucleotides: 5. The CDR3 sequence is 16 residues long. This CDR3 is CASSGRTSANTGELFF. CDR3 DNA sequence: TGTGCCAGCAGCGGGCGGACTAGCGCAAACACCGGGGAGCTGTTTTTT.

V and J are TRBV9 and TRBJ1-1; possibly TRBD1 for D (5 bases). Germline CDR1 reads SGDLS; CDR2 reads YYNGEE. The ends were cut back, 6 bases at V and 0 bases at J, with 27 bases in the middle. This CDR3 contains 19 residues. CDR3 sequence reads: CASISGMPSRVTVNTEAFF. The CDR3 DNA sequence: TGTGCCAGCATCTCCGGGATGCCCAGCAGGGTCACGGTGAACACTGAAGCTTTCTTT.

The chain uses TRBV6-1 and TRBJ2-7; D may be TRBD1 (6 bases). Germline values: CDR1 MNHNS, CDR2 SASEGT. V lost 3 bases and J lost 0, with 9 bases in between. The CDR3 contains 14 residues. The chain's CDR3 is CASSELDSSYEQYF. As DNA, the CDR3 is TGTGCCAGCAGTGAGTTGGACAGCTCCTACGAGCAGTACTTC.

The V gene is TRBV11-3, the J gene TRBJ2-5; D could derive from TRBD1 or TRBD2 (5 bases each). The CDR3 is 14 residues long. CDR1 is SGHNT and CDR2 is YENEEA in the germline V gene. Trimming cost V 8 bases and J 1 base, with 14 bases left between them. This CDR3 reads CASRSRGSQETQYF. In DNA, the CDR3 is TGTGCCAGCCGCTCCCGGGGCAGCCAAGAGACCCAGTACTTC.

Comment on this clone: The junction departs from the called germline gene at one end, perhaps through a read error. The same CDR3 is also encoded by other DNA sequences in this sample. This chain links TRBV29-1 with TRBJ2-7, with 7 bases that match TRBD1. The CDR3 is 16 residues long. Germline CDR1 SQVTM, CDR2 ANQGSEA. Written as DNA, the CDR3 is TGCAGCGTCGAAGATCCGACAGGGCCTTTCTCCTACGAGCAGTACTTC. Residues: CSVEDPTGPFSYEQYF.

This sequence joins TRBV7-9 and TRBJ1-2; TRBD1 might be the D (5 bases). Germline CDR1 is SEHNR and CDR2 is FQNEAQ (reference sequence). Trimming stripped 1 base from V and 0 bases from J, with 9 bases between. The CDR3 loop spans 15 amino acids. CDR3 region: CASSLDGGANYGYTF. CDR3 in DNA: TGTGCCAGCAGCTTAGACGGGGGAGCTAACTATGGCTACACCTTC.

V gene TRBV5-1 combines with J gene TRBJ1-2; 7 bases line up with TRBD1. This CDR3 has 15 amino acids. Trimming took 0 bases from V and 7 from J; bases not matched to a gene: 9. The V gene's germline CDR1 is SGHRS and CDR2 YFSETQ. This chain's CDR3 is CASSLEGGQSRGYTF. CDR3 nucleotide sequence: TGCGCCAGCAGCTTGGAGGGGGGACAGTCTCGTGGCTACACCTTC.

The CDR3 DNA sequence: TGCAGCGTCGAATCAAGGGGGACAGGGGGCCCCGAAGCTTTCTTT. It is translated as CSVESRGTGGPEAFF. The gene calls are TRBV29-1 and TRBJ1-1; TRBD1 matches at 12 bases. The junction had 13 bases not matched to a gene; V was cut back by 6 bases and J by 8 bases. CDR3 length: 15 amino acids. The germline CDR1 and CDR2 sequences are SQVTM and ANQGSEA. Combining the CDR3 with reference TRBV29-1 and TRBJ1-1 gives the whole variable domain SAVISQKPSRDICQRGTSLTIQCQVDSQVTMMFWYRQQPGQSLTLIATANQGSEATYESGFVIDKFPISRPNLTFSTLTVSNMSPEDSSIYLCSVESRGTGGPEAFFGQGTRLTVV.

This clone has just one count. The chain links TRBV6-5 to TRBJ1-3, with 9 positions matching TRBD1. Germline assignment: CDR1 MNHEY and CDR2 SVGAGI. This CDR3 region has 15 residues. The V and J ends lost 5 bases and 2 bases, in that order; junction bases with no gene match: 4. The CDR3, as DNA: TGTGCCAGCAGTAGGGACAGGGCTCCTGGAAACACCATATATTTT. Amino acid sequence: CASSRDRAPGNTIYF.

J is TRBJ2-7 and V is TRBV6-1; tentative D call: TRBD1 (6 bases). Trimming shortened V by 4 bases and J by 2 bases, and 30 bases separated the two germline ends. CDR1 MNHNS and CDR2 SASEGT come from the germline V gene. The length of the CDR3 is 20 residues. The CDR3 is CASSGLGSGHSELLPYEQYF. The DNA for the CDR3 is TGTGCCAGCAGTGGGTTGGGCTCGGGACATAGCGAACTCCTCCCCTACGAGCAGTACTTC.

The chain combines TRBV13 with TRBJ2-5, with a possible D match to TRBD1 (6 bases). The J call is uncertain, as TRBJ2-7 better fits the DNA end. Germline V gene sequence: CDR1 PRHDT, CDR2 FYEKMQ (reference sequence). CDR3 length equals 13 residues. CDR3 amino acids: CASSLGRGDEQYF. CDR3 in DNA: TGTGCCAGCAGCTTAGGCAGGGGCGACGAGCAGTACTTC.

The chain links TRBV19 to TRBJ2-1; D is possibly TRBD1 (5 bases). CDR3 length: 15 residues. V lost 2 bases and J lost 6, with 14 bases in between. Germline V CDR1 and CDR2: LNHDA, SQIVND (reference sequence). CDR3 in amino acids: CASSIFWTTGNEQFF. The CDR3 coding sequence is TGTGCCAGTAGTATATTCTGGACAACTGGCAATGAGCAGTTCTTC. The variable domain in full, completed from reference TRBV19 and TRBJ2-1, reads DGGITQSPKYLFRKEGQNVTLSCEQNLNHDAMYWYRQDPGQGLRLIYYSQIVNDFQKGDIAEGYSVSREKKESFPLTVTSAQKNPTAFYLCASSIFWTTGNEQFFGPGTRLTVL.

The chain couples TRBV2 to TRBJ1-5, with TRBD1 matching over 7 bases. The length of the CDR3 is 16 residues. V shed 4 bases, J shed 0 bases, and the junction held 6 bases outside the gene matches. Germline V gives CDR1 SNHLY, CDR2 FYNNEI. Written as DNA, the CDR3 is TGTGCCAGCAGTGCGGACAGGTTCTATAGCAATCAGCCCCAGCATTTT. Encoded protein: CASSADRFYSNQPQHF.

CDR3 region: CASSFWGGELFF. CDR3 in DNA: TGTGCCAGCAGTTTTTGGGGAGGGGAGCTGTTTTTT. The chain links TRBV27 to TRBJ2-2, with D unresolved. The CDR3 loop spans 12 amino acids. From germline, CDR1 is MNHEY and CDR2 SMNVEV (reference sequence). V shed 3 bases and J shed 8 bases, with 7 bases lying between them.

V is TRBV11-2 and J is TRBJ2-1; no firm D call. Deletions cut 0 bases from V and 10 bases from J, with 13 bases between. CDR3 size: 14 residues. Germline V lookup: CDR1 SGHAT, CDR2 FQNNGV. CDR3 amino acids: CASSLDQQADEQFF. The CDR3 coding sequence is TGTGCCAGCAGCTTAGATCAGCAGGCGGACGAGCAGTTCTTC.

This rearrangement joins TRBV28 to TRBJ2-7, with 7 bases matching TRBD2. The junction had 8 bases not matched to a gene; V was cut back by 3 bases and J by 3 bases. Germline lookup yields CDR1 MDHEN and CDR2 SYDVKM. This CDR3 has 15 residues. The CDR3, as DNA: TGTGCCAGCAGTTTCCGGGGGACTAACGACTACGAGCAGTACTTC. Protein product: CASSFRGTNDYEQYF.